This TCR beta chain was recorded in a study of OX40 agonist ivuxolimab in advanced cancers. Background for the entire study: Ivuxolimab was an agonistic, fully human IgG2 monoclonal antibody directed against OX40 (CD134), a costimulatory receptor. The paper reports the monotherapy dose-escalation portion (N of about 50 patients) of the phase I ivuxolimab trial. Patients were allowed to have had prior anti-PD-1, anti-PD-L1 or anti-CTLA-4 therapy, and around two fifths of the dose-escalation patients had been treated with checkpoint inhibitors. Peripheral TCRbeta sequencing was intended to test whether TCR sequence diversity was altered and clonal T-cell expansion was caused by ivuxolimab. Of the approximately 50 patients in dose escalation, around 20 had hepatocellular carcinoma, about 15 had melanoma, 9 had renal cell carcinoma and 9 had head and neck cancer. Intravenous ivuxolimab was administered to patients every 2 weeks at six dose levels: 0.01, 0.1, 0.3, 1.5, 3 and 10 mg/kg. In the dose-escalation cohort, nearly 85% of patients were male, and the mean age was approximately 60 years with a range of roughly 23 to 79. Three dose-escalation patients achieved partial responses, one with hepatocellular carcinoma and two with cutaneous melanoma. What the research found in general, with its limitations: At doses from 0.1 to 3.0 mg/kg, clonal expansion was seen in both CD4+ and CD8+ blood T cells between baseline and week 6. Low levels of normalized T-cell clonal expansion were also seen in some nonresponding patients. On average, CD8+ T cells showed more expanded clones than CD4+ T cells after ivuxolimab. In the 0.1-3.0 mg/kg groups, partial responders had among the lowest normalized peripheral clonal expansion, particularly in CD8+ T cells. The antigen specificity of the clonally expanded peripheral T cells was not determined.

Patients with a history of autoimmune disease or receiving systemic immunosuppression were excluded from the trial. Peripheral blood for TCR sequencing was drawn from every dose cohort at baseline, at cycle 4 day 1 and at cycle 7 day 1. The samples were taken from a phase I, first-in-human, multicenter, open-label dose-escalation trial of ivuxolimab. The trial enrolled adults with locally advanced or metastatic head and neck squamous cell, hepatocellular, melanoma or renal cell carcinoma. Before TCR sequencing, CD4+ T cells and CD8+ T cells were sorted from peripheral blood as separate populations. For sequencing of the TCRbeta CDR3 region, genomic DNA was extracted from the sorted cells. The immunoSEQ Assay was used for sequencing of TCRbeta CDR3 regions. The table was pulled from immuneACCESS by TCRdb, which kept in-frame rearrangements only. Such tables lose some clones; where checked, under half of the loss comes from unresolved V genes, and the rest has no known cause. The sample table contains tens of thousands of clones; only one count was recorded for roughly 89% of them. Roughly 8% of the sample lies in the top ten.

Details on this clone: Its antigen has not been determined. Sequence at one end of the junction differs from germline and may be a read error.

The germline V gene specifies MNHNS as CDR1 and SASEGT as CDR2. The CDR3 has 14 amino acids, counting the end cysteine and phenylalanine. Kept here is only the CDR3 DNA, which spans 42 bases and is read in frame from base 1. Sample: CD4+ or CD8+ T cells sorted from blood, taken in a trial of the OX40 agonist ivuxolimab. The sequence is built from TRBV6-1 and TRBJ2-7; 7 bases in the junction line up with TRBD1. This TCR was sampled from an adult with an advanced solid tumor such as melanoma, head and neck, liver or kidney cancer. The DNA sequence reads TGTGCCAGCAGCGAAGTGGGACAGTCAGCCGAGCAGTACTTC. This translates into CASSEVGQSAEQYF.